Presented here are 13 T cell receptor beta chains from one specimen sequenced in a study of T cells in Graves' hyperthyroidism and ophthalmopathy. Amplified TCR beta CDR3 regions came from RNA transcripts. The TCR CDR3 first-round RT-PCR relied on the HTBI primer set. One entry per CDR3 protein results from TCRdb running MiXCR on the multiplex PCR reads. Of 690,000 or so distinct CDR3 sequences in the sample, roughly 20% were seen once. The specimen sequenced was blood. The receptors derive from a woman between 50 and 59 years old with Graves' hyperthyroidism that later progressed to Graves' ophthalmopathy.

In this sample, this clonotype turned up a few times. In nucleotides, the CDR3 is TGTGCCAGCAGTCTAATTACCTCCGTATACGAGCAGTACTTC. Protein product: CASSLITSVYEQYF. The chain joins TRBV27 to TRBJ2-7; no reliable D call. The germline V and J ends were trimmed by 5 bases and 4 bases, with 15 bases remaining between them. The CDR3 runs 14 residues. Germline V gene sequence: CDR1 MNHEY, CDR2 SMNVEV (reference sequence).

In this sample, this clonotype turned up many times. The V gene is TRBV6-1, the J gene TRBJ1-6, with 7 bases identical to TRBD1. Unmatched junction bases numbered 7, after V lost 7 bases and J lost 7 bases. Germline CDR1 is MNHNS and CDR2 is SASEGT. This CDR3 comprises 14 residues. In DNA, the CDR3 is TGTGCCAGCAATTCAGGGGGACGAAATTCACCCCTCCACTTT. This encodes CASNSGGRNSPLHF.

This clonotype occurred many times. This chain uses TRBV20-1 with TRBJ1-1; unclear D gene. V was clipped by 5 bases and J by 1 base, with 8 bases between them. Per germline, CDR1 DFQATT and CDR2 SNEGSKA (reference sequence). CDR3 length: 12 amino acids. In nucleotides, the CDR3 is TGCAGTGCTCACCGGGGGAACACTGAAGCTTTCTTT. Translation: CSAHRGNTEAFF.

This clonotype was detected ten times or more. The CDR3: CASSFNRAYEQYF. The CDR3 bases are TGTGCCAGCAGTTTTAACAGGGCCTACGAGCAGTACTTC. This chain links TRBV12-3 or TRBV12-4 with TRBJ2-7, with D possibly matching TRBD1 (6 bases). The CDR3 is 13 amino acids. Between the trimmed V and J ends, which lost 3 bases and 2 bases, there was a span of 8 bases.

This clonotype showed up just a few times. V and J are TRBV6-1 and TRBJ2-1; D might be TRBD2 (6 bases). The CDR3 totals 14 residues. The V gene's germline CDR1 is MNHNS and CDR2 SASEGT. Trimming shortened V by 3 bases and J by 4 bases, and 10 bases separated the two germline ends. CDR3: CASSDREHYNEQFF. CDR3 nucleotide sequence: TGTGCCAGCAGTGACCGGGAGCATTACAATGAGCAGTTCTTC.

The chain couples TRBV27 to TRBJ2-4, with D possibly TRBD2 on 5 matching bases. The CDR3 runs to 18 residues. V gave up 5 bases and J gave up 0 bases, with 20 bases separating them. Germline CDR1 MNHEY, CDR2 SMNVEV (reference sequence). In DNA form, the CDR3 reads TGTGCCAGCAGTCTGAGGTTGACGGGAACCCTAGCCAAAAACATTCAGTACTTC. This sequence encodes CASSLRLTGTLAKNIQYF.

This clonotype occurred many times. This sequence joins TRBV18 and TRBJ2-2; D could derive from TRBD1 or TRBD2 (5 bases each). The CDR3 runs to 16 residues. CDR1 and CDR2 (germline): KGHSH, LQKENI. Trimming removed 4 bases at V and 5 bases at J, with 17 bases between. The CDR3 DNA is TGTGCCAGCTCACGCCCGGGACCCCGGAGGACCGGGGAGCTGTTTTTT. Translated: CASSRPGPRRTGELFF. The variable domain in full, completed from reference TRBV18 and TRBJ2-2, reads NAGVMQNPRHLVRRRGQEARLRCSPMKGHSHVYWYRQLPEEGLKFMVYLQKENIIDESGMPKERFSAEFPKEGPSILRIQQVVRGDSAAYFCASSRPGPRRTGELFFGEGSRLTVL.

V and J are TRBV7-6 and TRBJ2-7, with 8 bases aligning to TRBD1. CDR3 size: 13 residues. The V and J ends lost 6 bases and 7 bases, in that order; junction bases with no gene match: 8. Germline V lookup: CDR1 SGHVS, CDR2 FNYEAQ. CDR3 loop: CASRMTGDGEQYF. The CDR3 nucleotides are TGTGCCAGCAGGATGACAGGGGACGGGGAGCAGTACTTC. Full variable domain (rest looked up from reference TRBV7-6 and TRBJ2-7): GAGVSQSPRYKVTKRGQDVALRCDPISGHVSLYWYRQALGQGPEFLTYFNYEAQQDKSGLPNDRFSAERPEGSISTLTIQRTEQRDSAMYRCASRMTGDGEQYFGPGTRLTVT.

This clonotype was picked up a small number of times. This rearrangement joins TRBV14 to TRBJ1-2; D possibly corresponds to TRBD1 (5 bases). CDR1 is SGHDN and CDR2 is FVKESK in the germline V gene. V lost 4 bases and J lost 6, with 21 bases in between. The CDR3 spans 16 residues. The CDR3 is CASSLVGRGGMDGYTF. The CDR3 nucleotides read TGTGCCAGCAGCCTCGTGGGGAGGGGCGGTATGGATGGCTACACCTTC.

The CDR3 bases are TGTGCCAGCACCCACTGGGTTGAAAACACCATATATTTT. Translating it yields CASTHWVENTIYF. The chain is built from TRBV12-3 or TRBV12-4 and TRBJ1-3; D remains unclear. V was clipped by 7 bases and J by 6 bases, with 13 bases between them. The CDR3 runs to 13 residues.

V and J are TRBV5-1 and TRBJ1-6; D perhaps matches TRBD1 (6 bases). There are 15 residues in the CDR3. Germline CDR1 is SGHRS and CDR2 is YFSETQ. V was clipped by 0 bases and J by 9 bases, with 13 bases between them. CDR3 nucleotide sequence: TGCGCCAGCAGCTTGGGTCCGGACAGAAGTTCACCCCTCCACTTT. This codes for CASSLGPDRSSPLHF.

This clonotype was seen at least ten times. The chain is built from TRBV20-1 and TRBJ1-4; perhaps TRBD1 as D (5 bases). V lost 3 bases, J lost 0 bases, and 8 bases lay in between. Germline V lookup: CDR1 DFQATT, CDR2 SNEGSKA (reference sequence). The CDR3 runs 14 residues. CDR3: CSARGTSTNEKLFF. In nucleotides, the CDR3 is TGCAGTGCTAGGGGGACTTCAACTAATGAAAAACTGTTTTTT.

The chain uses TRBV29-1 and TRBJ1-5; D gene uncertain. There are 14 residues in the CDR3. V was cut by 6 bases and J by 2 bases, with 14 bases left in between. Germline V gene sequence: CDR1 SQVTM, CDR2 ANQGSEA. This CDR3 is CSVPWGRGNQPQHF. The DNA of the CDR3 is TGCAGCGTCCCCTGGGGTCGCGGCAATCAGCCCCAGCATTTT.